This T cell receptor (beta chain) was profiled in a study of early T cells in non-severe SARS-CoV-2 infection. Study summary: Chains stayed unpaired after sequencing of bulk RNA from unsorted whole blood.

Study findings and constraints: Private and CD4 specificities were missed by VDJdb matching, which favored anti-spike CD8 responses.

Notes on this clonotype: The antigen is unknown.

Attached unique molecular identifiers marked individual cDNA molecules. MiXCR, applied by TCRdb to the 5' RACE reads, yields one record per CDR3 protein. Of some 58,000 distinct CDR3 sequences in the sample, 10% to 15% are singletons; the top ten hold roughly 4.2%. J lost 0 bases, V lost 4 bases, and 3 bases had no gene match. CDR3 length equals 14 residues. Per the germline V gene, CDR1 is SGHRS and CDR2 is YFSETQ. The J gene is TRBJ1-2, the V gene TRBV5-1; 7 bases agree with TRBD1. This TCR was sampled from an adult who was a healthcare worker with PCR-confirmed SARS-CoV-2 infection or an uninfected control (not recorded which). Input material: whole blood. DNA for the CDR3: TGCGCCAGCAGCGGGGGGACAGCTAACTATGGCTACACCTTC. Residues: CASSGGTANYGYTF.